The rows below give T cell receptor beta chains drawn from one sample of a study of blood T cells in healthy people across ages. TCRdb passed the 5' RACE reads through MiXCR, listing each CDR3 protein once. The sample lists about 1,500,000 distinct CDR3 sequences, around 42% occurring once. The sequencing sample was made of blood. All receptors come from a woman aged 18 to 35 in good health. CDR3s include the opening cysteine and the closing phenylalanine or tryptophan. Fields, in order: CDR3 protein, CDR3 DNA, clone size, V gene, D gene, J gene. The D gene is left open where the match is weak. A clone size is listed for some rows: how often the clone was seen (once, few, many), or a class if it is expanded.

cdr3_aa: CASSQVGGRADTQYF
cdr3_nt: TGCGCCAGCAGCCAAGTGGGCGGGAGGGCAGATACGCAGTATTTT
clone_size: NA
v_call: TRBV4-1
d_call: TRBD2
j_call: TRBJ2-3

cdr3_aa: CASSLKTGGVKSYEQYF
cdr3_nt: TGTGCCAGCAGCTTAAAGACAGGGGGCGTAAAATCCTACGAGCAGTACTTC
clone_size: few
v_call: TRBV5-6
d_call: TRBD1
j_call: TRBJ2-7

cdr3_aa: CASSSTDEQYF
cdr3_nt: TGTGCCAGCAGCTCTACGGACGAGCAGTACTTC
clone_size: few
v_call: TRBV7-9
d_call: NA
j_call: TRBJ2-7

cdr3_aa: CASSFRGGAGAEQYF
cdr3_nt: TGTGCCAGCAGTTTTCGAGGGGGCGCAGGAGCCGAGCAGTACTTC
clone_size: few
v_call: TRBV27
d_call: TRBD1
j_call: TRBJ2-7

cdr3_aa: CASSPGLFEKLFF
cdr3_nt: TGCGCCAGCAGCCCGGGACTTTTTGAAAAACTGTTTTTT
clone_size: NA
v_call: TRBV5-1
d_call: NA
j_call: TRBJ1-4

cdr3_aa: CASRHKGIKSYEQYF
cdr3_nt: TGTGCCAGCAGACATAAGGGGATTAAGTCCTACGAGCAGTACTTC
clone_size: few
v_call: TRBV6-5
d_call: NA
j_call: TRBJ2-7

cdr3_aa: CSVEEVEGGTEAFF
cdr3_nt: TGCAGCGTTGAAGAGGTAGAGGGGGGGACTGAAGCTTTCTTT
clone_size: few
v_call: TRBV29-1
d_call: NA
j_call: TRBJ1-1

cdr3_aa: CASSPRPANQPQHF
cdr3_nt: TGTGCCAGCAGCCCGAGACCGGCGAATCAGCCCCAGCATTTT
clone_size: NA
v_call: TRBV7-9
d_call: NA
j_call: TRBJ1-5

cdr3_aa: CAWSRGSSYEQYF
cdr3_nt: TGTGCCTGGAGTCGGGGCAGCTCCTACGAGCAGTACTTC
clone_size: NA
v_call: TRBV30
d_call: NA
j_call: TRBJ2-7

cdr3_aa: CASSLARTSGALSTDTQYF
cdr3_nt: TGCGCCAGCAGCTTGGCCCGGACTAGCGGGGCCCTAAGCACAGATACGCAGTATTTT
clone_size: NA
v_call: TRBV5-1
d_call: TRBD2
j_call: TRBJ2-3

cdr3_aa: CASSQSRLAGNEQFF
cdr3_nt: TGCGCCAGCAGCCAATCGCGCCTAGCGGGCAATGAGCAGTTCTTC
clone_size: NA
v_call: TRBV4-1
d_call: TRBD2
j_call: TRBJ2-1

cdr3_aa: CASSSTPQGKETQYF
cdr3_nt: TGCGCCAGCAGCTCTACTCCCCAGGGAAAAGAGACCCAGTACTTC
clone_size: NA
v_call: TRBV5-1
d_call: NA
j_call: TRBJ2-5

cdr3_aa: CASSQEVEGPRWAFF
cdr3_nt: TGTGCCAGCAGCCAAGAGGTGGAGGGGCCCCGGTGGGCTTTCTTT
clone_size: NA
v_call: TRBV4-2
d_call: NA
j_call: TRBJ1-1

cdr3_aa: CASSFSGVSGANVLTF
cdr3_nt: TGTGCCAGCAGTTTTTCGGGGGTCTCTGGGGCCAACGTCCTGACTTTC
clone_size: few
v_call: TRBV12-3/TRBV12-4
d_call: NA
j_call: TRBJ2-6

cdr3_aa: CASSLGTSGGADVQYF
cdr3_nt: TGTGCCAGCAGCCTAGGGACTAGCGGGGGAGCAGATGTGCAGTATTTT
clone_size: NA
v_call: TRBV12-3/TRBV12-4
d_call: TRBD2
j_call: TRBJ2-3

cdr3_aa: CASSEGGNLNSPLHF
cdr3_nt: TGTGCCAGCAGTGAGGGGGGAAATCTGAATTCACCCCTCCACTTT
clone_size: once
v_call: TRBV2
d_call: NA
j_call: TRBJ1-6

cdr3_aa: CSAPLGVPHSYGYTF
cdr3_nt: TGCAGTGCTCCCTTGGGGGTCCCTCACTCCTATGGCTACACCTTC
clone_size: NA
v_call: TRBV20-1
d_call: NA
j_call: TRBJ1-2